The subject of this entry is one T cell receptor beta chain. The target antigen is unknown. CDR1 is SGHRS and CDR2 is YFSETQ in the germline V gene. This CDR3 has 16 amino acids. The V segment lost 4 bases and the J segment 0 bases; nucleotides outside the gene matches: 6. The sample originates from a study of shared clonotypes between healthy human individuals. Whole-study findings and limits: Compared with memory subsets, naive subsets generally had larger estimated richness.

Data came from immunoSEQ multiplex PCR; TCRdb stores just in-frame clones and leaves some out. The table has some 2,000,000 clones, 95% seen once. The chain carries TRBV5-1 and TRBJ2-2; 7 bases are a match to TRBD1. The TCR comes from a man aged 18 to 29 in good health. Sequencing was carried out using naive CD4+ T cells sorted from blood. Specified subset: CD45RA+ positively selected. This chain's CDR3 is CASSPNRGSNTGELFF. The CDR3 nucleotides are TGCGCCAGCAGCCCCAACAGGGGTTCGAACACCGGGGAGCTGTTTTTT.